Listed here are 2 T cell receptor beta chains from one sample, sequenced in a study of T cell repertoires in cytomegalovirus infection. One entry per CDR3 protein, called by TCRdb with MiXCR from the reads. The profile shows some 500,000 distinct CDR3 sequences, just under 40% of them singletons. Antigen specificity for these receptors is unknown. The sequencing here drew on cultured PBMCs, taken from culture after CMV antigen stimulation. The receptors were gathered from a human donor in good health (CMV status not recorded). Some clones in this sample may be carry-over from other donors' samples.

The gene calls are TRBV6-5 and TRBJ2-2; 7 bases map to TRBD1. J gave up 4 bases and V 7 bases, and 12 bases lay outside the gene matches. CDR3 length: 16 amino acids. Per germline, CDR1 MNHEY and CDR2 SVGAGI. CDR3 sequence: CASNPEGTVTTGELFF. CDR3 bases: TGTGCCAGCAACCCAGAGGGGACAGTGACCACCGGGGAGCTGTTTTTT.

This clonotype was seen ten or more times. V usage is TRBV7-2 and J usage is TRBJ2-2; 7 bases map to TRBD1. CDR3 length equals 17 residues. Germline V CDR1 and CDR2: SGHTA, FQGNSA. The V and J ends lost 1 base and 1 base, in that order; junction bases with no gene match: 6. The CDR3 nucleotides read TGTGCCAGCAGCTTAGATGGCAGGACAGGGAACACCGGGGAGCTGTTTTTT. The encoded protein is CASSLDGRTGNTGELFF.